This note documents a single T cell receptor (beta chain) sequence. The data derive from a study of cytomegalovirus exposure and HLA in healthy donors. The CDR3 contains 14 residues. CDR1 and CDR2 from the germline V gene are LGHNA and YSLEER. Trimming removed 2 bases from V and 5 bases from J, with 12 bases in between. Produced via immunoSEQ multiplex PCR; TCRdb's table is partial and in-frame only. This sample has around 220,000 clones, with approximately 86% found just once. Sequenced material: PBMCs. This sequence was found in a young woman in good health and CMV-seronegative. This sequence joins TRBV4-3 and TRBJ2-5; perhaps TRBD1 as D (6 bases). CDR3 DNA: TGCGCCAGCAGCCAAACAGGGAGTATGGAGACCCAGTACTTC. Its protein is CASSQTGSMETQYF.